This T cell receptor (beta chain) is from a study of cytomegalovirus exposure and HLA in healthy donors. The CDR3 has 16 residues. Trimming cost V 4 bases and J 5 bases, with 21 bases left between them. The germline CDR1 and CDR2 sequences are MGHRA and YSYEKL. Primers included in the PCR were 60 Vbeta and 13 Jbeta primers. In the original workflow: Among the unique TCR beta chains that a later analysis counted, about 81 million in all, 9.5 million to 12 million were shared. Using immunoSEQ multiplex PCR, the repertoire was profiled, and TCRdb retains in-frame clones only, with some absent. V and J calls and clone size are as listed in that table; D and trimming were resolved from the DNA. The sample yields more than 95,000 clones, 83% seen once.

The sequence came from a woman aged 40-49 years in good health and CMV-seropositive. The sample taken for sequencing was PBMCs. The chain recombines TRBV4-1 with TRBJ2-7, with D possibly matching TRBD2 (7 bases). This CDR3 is CASSPFGGPRGDEQYF. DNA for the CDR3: TGCGCCAGCAGCCCCTTCGGGGGGCCCCGCGGGGACGAGCAGTACTTC.